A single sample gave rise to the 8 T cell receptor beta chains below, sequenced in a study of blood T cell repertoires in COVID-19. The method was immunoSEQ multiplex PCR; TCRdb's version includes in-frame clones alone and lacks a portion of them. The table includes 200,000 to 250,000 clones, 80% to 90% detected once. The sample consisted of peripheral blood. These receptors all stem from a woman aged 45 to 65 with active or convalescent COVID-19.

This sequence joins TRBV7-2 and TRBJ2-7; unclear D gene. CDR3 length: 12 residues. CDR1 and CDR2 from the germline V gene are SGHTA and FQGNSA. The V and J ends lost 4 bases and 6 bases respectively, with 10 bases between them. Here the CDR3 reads CASSSPSVEQYF. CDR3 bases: TGTGCCAGCAGCTCCCCGAGTGTCGAGCAGTACTTC.

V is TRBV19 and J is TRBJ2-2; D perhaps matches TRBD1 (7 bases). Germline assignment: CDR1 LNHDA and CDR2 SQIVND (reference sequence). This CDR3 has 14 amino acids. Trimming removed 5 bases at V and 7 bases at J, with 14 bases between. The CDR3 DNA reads TGTGCCAGTAGTGAGGCAGGGGGAGGCGGGGAGCTGTTTTTT. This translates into CASSEAGGGGELFF.

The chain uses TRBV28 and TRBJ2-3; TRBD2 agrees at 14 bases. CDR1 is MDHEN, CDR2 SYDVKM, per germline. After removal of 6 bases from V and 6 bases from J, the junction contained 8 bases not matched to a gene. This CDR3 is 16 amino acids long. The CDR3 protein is CASSSGLAGDQDTQYF. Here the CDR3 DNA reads TGTGCCAGCAGCTCGGGACTAGCGGGAGATCAGGATACGCAGTATTTT.

The CDR3 loop is CASSPLDRSTEAFF. CDR3 bases: TGCGCCAGCAGCCCCCTGGACAGATCCACTGAAGCTTTCTTT. This rearrangement joins TRBV5-1 to TRBJ1-1; a weak D match, TRBD1 (6 bases). The CDR3 contains 14 residues. Per germline, CDR1 SGHRS and CDR2 YFSETQ. V was cut by 4 bases and J by 4 bases, with 14 bases left in between.

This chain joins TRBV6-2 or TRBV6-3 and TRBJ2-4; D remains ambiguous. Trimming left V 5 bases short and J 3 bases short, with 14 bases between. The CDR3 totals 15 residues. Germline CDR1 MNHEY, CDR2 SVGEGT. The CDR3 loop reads CASSAGFVGKNIQYF. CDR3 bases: TGTGCCAGCAGTGCCGGTTTTGTCGGCAAAAACATTCAGTACTTC.

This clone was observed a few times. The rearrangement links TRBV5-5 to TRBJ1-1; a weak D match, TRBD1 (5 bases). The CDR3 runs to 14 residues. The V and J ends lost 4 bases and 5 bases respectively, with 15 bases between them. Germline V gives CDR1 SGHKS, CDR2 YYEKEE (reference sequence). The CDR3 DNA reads TGTGCCAGCAGCCATGGGCAGGGTCGGACTGAAGCTTTCTTT. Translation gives CASSHGQGRTEAFF. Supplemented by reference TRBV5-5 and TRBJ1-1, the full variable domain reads DAGVTQSPTHLIKTRGQQVTLRCSPISGHKSVSWYQQVLGQGPQFIFQYYEKEERGRGNFPDRFSARQFPNYSSELNVNALLLGDSALYLCASSHGQGRTEAFFGQGTRLTVV.

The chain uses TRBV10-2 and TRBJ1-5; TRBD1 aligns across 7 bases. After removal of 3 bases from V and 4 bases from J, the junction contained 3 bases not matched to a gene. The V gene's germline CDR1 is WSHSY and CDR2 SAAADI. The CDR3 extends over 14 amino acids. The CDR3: CASSDHRGNQPQHF. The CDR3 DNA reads TGCGCCAGCAGTGATCACAGGGGAAATCAGCCCCAGCATTTT.

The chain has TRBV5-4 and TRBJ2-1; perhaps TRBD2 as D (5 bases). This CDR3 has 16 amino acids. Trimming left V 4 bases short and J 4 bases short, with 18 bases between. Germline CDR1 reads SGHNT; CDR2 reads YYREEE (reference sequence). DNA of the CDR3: TGTGCCAGCAGCCTGGACTTAATGGGCACTTACAATGAGCAGTTCTTC. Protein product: CASSLDLMGTYNEQFF.